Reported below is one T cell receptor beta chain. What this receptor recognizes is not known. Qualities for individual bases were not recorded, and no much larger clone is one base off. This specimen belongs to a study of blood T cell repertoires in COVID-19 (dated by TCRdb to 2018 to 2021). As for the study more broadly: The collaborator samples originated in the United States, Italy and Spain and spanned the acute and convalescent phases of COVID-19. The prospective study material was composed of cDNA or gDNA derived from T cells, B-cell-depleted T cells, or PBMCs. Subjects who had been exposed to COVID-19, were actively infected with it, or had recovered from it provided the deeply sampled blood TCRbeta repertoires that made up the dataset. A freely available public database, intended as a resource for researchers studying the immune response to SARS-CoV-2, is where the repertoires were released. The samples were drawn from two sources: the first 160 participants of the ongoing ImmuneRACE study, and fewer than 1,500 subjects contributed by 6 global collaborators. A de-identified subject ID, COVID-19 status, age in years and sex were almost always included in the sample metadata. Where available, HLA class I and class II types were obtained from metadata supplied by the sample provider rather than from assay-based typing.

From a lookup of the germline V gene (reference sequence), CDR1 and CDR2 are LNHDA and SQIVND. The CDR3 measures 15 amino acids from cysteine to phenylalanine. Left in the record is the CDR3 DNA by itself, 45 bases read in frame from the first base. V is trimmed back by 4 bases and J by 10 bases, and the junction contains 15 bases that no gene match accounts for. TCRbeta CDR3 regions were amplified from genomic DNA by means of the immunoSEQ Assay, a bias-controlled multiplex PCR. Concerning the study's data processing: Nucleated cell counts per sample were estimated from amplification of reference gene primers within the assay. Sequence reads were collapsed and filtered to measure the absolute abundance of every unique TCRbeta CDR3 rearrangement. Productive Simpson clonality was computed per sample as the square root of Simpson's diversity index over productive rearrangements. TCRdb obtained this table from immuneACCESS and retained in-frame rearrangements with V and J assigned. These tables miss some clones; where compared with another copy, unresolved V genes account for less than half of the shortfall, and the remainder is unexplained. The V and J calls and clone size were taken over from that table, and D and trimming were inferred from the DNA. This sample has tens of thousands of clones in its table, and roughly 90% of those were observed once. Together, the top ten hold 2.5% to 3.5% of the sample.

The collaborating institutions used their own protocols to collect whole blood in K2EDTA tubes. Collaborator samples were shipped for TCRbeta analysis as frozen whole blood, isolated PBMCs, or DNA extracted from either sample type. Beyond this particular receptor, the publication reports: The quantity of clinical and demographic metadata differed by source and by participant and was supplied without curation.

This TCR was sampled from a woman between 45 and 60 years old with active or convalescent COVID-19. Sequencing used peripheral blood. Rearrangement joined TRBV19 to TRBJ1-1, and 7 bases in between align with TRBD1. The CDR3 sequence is CASSTPRDSPLGAFF. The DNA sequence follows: TGTGCCAGTAGTACACCCCGGGACAGCCCTTTAGGAGCTTTCTTT.